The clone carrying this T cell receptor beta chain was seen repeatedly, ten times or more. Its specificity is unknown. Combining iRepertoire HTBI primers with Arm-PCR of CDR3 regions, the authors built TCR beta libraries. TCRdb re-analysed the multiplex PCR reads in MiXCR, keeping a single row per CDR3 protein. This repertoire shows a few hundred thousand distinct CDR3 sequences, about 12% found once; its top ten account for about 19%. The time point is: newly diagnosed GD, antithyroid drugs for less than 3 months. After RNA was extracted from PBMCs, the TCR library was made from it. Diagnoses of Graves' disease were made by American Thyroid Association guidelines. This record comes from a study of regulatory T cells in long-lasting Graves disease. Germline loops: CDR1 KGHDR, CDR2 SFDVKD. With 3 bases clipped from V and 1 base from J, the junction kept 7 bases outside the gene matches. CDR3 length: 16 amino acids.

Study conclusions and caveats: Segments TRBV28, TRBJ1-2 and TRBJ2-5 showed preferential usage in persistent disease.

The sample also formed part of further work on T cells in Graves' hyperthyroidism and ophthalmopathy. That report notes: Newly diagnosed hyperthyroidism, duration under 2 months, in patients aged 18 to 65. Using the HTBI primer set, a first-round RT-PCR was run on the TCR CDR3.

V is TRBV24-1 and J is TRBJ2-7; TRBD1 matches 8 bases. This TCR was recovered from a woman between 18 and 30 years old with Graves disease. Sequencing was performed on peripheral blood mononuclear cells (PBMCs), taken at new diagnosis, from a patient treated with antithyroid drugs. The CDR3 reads CATSDPGQGGSYEQYF. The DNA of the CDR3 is TGTGCCACCAGTGATCCCGGACAGGGAGGATCCTACGAGCAGTACTTC.